This note documents a single T cell receptor (beta chain) sequence. Sequenced by immunoSEQ multiplex PCR; TCRdb stores in-frame clones only, minus some. The sample includes 150,000 to 200,000 clones, more than 80% seen only once; the top ten take 1.3% to 1.5%. Germline trimming cut 4 bases from V and 0 bases from J; bases unmatched to any gene: 14. Germline loops: CDR1 SGHRS, CDR2 YFSETQ. CDR3 length: 19 amino acids. The source of the sample is a study of control samples from healthy donors and cancer patients. The origin of this receptor is a man aged 25-45 years in good health. The sample comprised blood. The rearrangement joins TRBV5-1 to TRBJ1-5; 9 positions match TRBD1. In DNA, the CDR3 is TGCGCCAGCAGCCGGGCACCGGGACAGGGAATCGATAGCAATCAGCCCCAGCATTTT. It yields the protein CASSRAPGQGIDSNQPQHF. Combining the CDR3 with reference TRBV5-1 and TRBJ1-5 gives the whole variable domain KAGVTQTPRYLIKTRGQQVTLSCSPISGHRSVSWYQQTPGQGLQFLFEYFSETQRNKGNFPGRFSGRQFSNSRSEMNVSTLELGDSALYLCASSRAPGQGIDSNQPQHFGDGTRLSIL.